This T cell receptor (beta chain) derives from a study of cytomegalovirus exposure and HLA in healthy donors. Whole-study context: The same platform used for the roughly 600 first-cohort repertoires was also used for the 120 or so validation repertoires, as a later analysis reported.

Study-level results: Cytomegalovirus-associated status was assigned to approximately 160 TCR beta chains.

Using immunoSEQ multiplex PCR, the repertoire was profiled, and TCRdb retains in-frame clones only, with some absent. This table holds about 400,000 clones, about nine tenths found once. Germline V gene sequence: CDR1 MGHRA, CDR2 YSYEKL. There are 19 residues in the CDR3. V shed 1 base, J shed 0 bases, and the junction held 9 bases outside the gene matches. On this clone: What it binds is unknown.

The chain carries TRBV4-1 and TRBJ2-1; TRBD2 matches at 10 bases. This sequence was found in a woman aged 18-29 years in good health and CMV-seronegative. The material sequenced was PBMCs. CDR3 sequence: CASSQGKLAGLSSYNEQFF. The DNA for the CDR3 is TGCGCCAGCAGCCAAGGTAAACTAGCGGGGCTCAGCTCCTACAATGAGCAGTTCTTC.